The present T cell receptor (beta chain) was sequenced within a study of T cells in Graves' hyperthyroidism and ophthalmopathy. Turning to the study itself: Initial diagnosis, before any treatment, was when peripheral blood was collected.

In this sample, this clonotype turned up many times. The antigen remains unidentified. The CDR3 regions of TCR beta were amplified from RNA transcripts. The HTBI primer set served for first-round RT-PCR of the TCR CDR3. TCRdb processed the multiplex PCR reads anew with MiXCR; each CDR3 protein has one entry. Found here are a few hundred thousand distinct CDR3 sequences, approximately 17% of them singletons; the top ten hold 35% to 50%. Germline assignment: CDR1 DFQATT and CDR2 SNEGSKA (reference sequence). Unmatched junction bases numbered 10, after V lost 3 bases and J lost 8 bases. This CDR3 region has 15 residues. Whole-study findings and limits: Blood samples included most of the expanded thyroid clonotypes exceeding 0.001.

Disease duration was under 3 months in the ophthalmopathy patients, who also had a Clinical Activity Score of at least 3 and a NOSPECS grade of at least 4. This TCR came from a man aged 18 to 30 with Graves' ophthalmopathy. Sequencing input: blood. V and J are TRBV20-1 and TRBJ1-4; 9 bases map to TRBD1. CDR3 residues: CSARAVDRGGEKLFF. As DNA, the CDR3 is TGCAGTGCTAGGGCCGTAGACAGGGGGGGCGAAAAACTGTTTTTT.